What follows is one T cell receptor (beta chain) and its context. In the original processing: Reference gene primer amplification yielded estimated nucleated cell counts. Some clones are missing from TCRdb's copy, which holds only in-frame ones; the method was immunoSEQ multiplex PCR. V, J and clone size are taken as reported in that table, and D and trimming were inferred from the DNA itself. Counted here are 250,000 to 350,000 clones, 87% occurring once; the ten biggest clones make up 8.9%. Germline V lookup: CDR1 SGHAT, CDR2 FQDESV (reference sequence). The CDR3 contains 16 residues. With V trimmed by 5 bases and J by 6 bases, 10 bases remained unmatched. Participants were aged about 18 to 100 years from 20 to 30 US areas. Two consecutive negative NP/OP PCR tests, clearance, or resolved symptoms defined Cohort 3 recovery. The sample originates from a study of blood T cell repertoires in COVID-19.

The chain is built from TRBV11-1 and TRBJ2-1; 10 bases agree with TRBD2. Sequences were obtained from PBMCs or T cells enriched from blood (not recorded which). The receptor was isolated from a woman between 18 and 29 years old who had recovered from COVID-19. CDR3 bases: TGTGCCAGCAGCGTAACCGGGACTAGCGATTTCAATGAGCAGTTCTTC. It specifies CASSVTGTSDFNEQFF.